These 27 T cell receptor beta chains came from one sample sequenced in a study of CD8+ T cells in alopecia areata. The sequencing template was cDNA reverse transcribed from extracted RNA. The protocol was immunoSEQ multiplex PCR, while the TCRdb copy is restricted to in-frame clones and leaves out a portion. In the table there are roughly 200,000 clones, less than 45% of which are singletons. Documented treatment: oral pan-JAK inhibitor, 5-10 mg twice daily. The sequencing used CD4+ T cells sorted from blood, collected at approximately week 36, from a patient treated with tofacitinib. Receptor source: a human donor with alopecia areata.

This clone was seen a handful of times. The chain is built from TRBV19 and TRBJ1-1; the match to TRBD1 covers 9 bases. Trimming cost V 9 bases and J 0 bases; bases outside gene matches: 8. Germline assignment: CDR1 LNHDA and CDR2 SQIVND (reference sequence). The CDR3 sequence is 15 residues long. Here the CDR3 DNA reads TGTGCCAGCCAGGACAGGGGTGTTATGAACACTGAAGCTTTCTTT. Its translation is CASQDRGVMNTEAFF.

The V gene is TRBV7-8, the J gene TRBJ2-7, with 14 positions matching TRBD2. Trimming took 1 base from V and 6 from J; bases not matched to a gene: 5. CDR1 and CDR2 from the germline V gene are SGHVS and FQNEAQ. The CDR3 is 16 amino acids. The CDR3: CASSLDGTSGRSEQYF. In DNA form, the CDR3 reads TGTGCCAGCAGCTTAGACGGGACTAGCGGGAGAAGCGAGCAGTACTTC.

The CDR3 nucleotides read TGTGCCAGCAGCTTAGAAGGGACTAGCGGGAGAAATGAGCAGTTCTTC. It yields the protein CASSLEGTSGRNEQFF. The V call is TRBV7-2, the J call TRBJ2-1; 14 nucleotides align to TRBD2. Trimming removed 1 base from V and 7 bases from J; junction bases left unmatched: 3. Germline V gives CDR1 SGHTA, CDR2 FQGNSA. This CDR3 comprises 16 residues.

This clone was observed a single time. The rearrangement uses TRBV6-5 and TRBJ2-3; 9 bases map to TRBD1. The ends lost 8 bases at V and 4 bases at J; junction bases unmatched: 4. Germline V gene sequence: CDR1 MNHEY, CDR2 SVGAGI. The CDR3 runs 13 residues. CDR3 in DNA: TGTGCCAGCGGTCGACAGGGGGCAGATACGCAGTATTTT. It yields the protein CASGRQGADTQYF.

This chain links TRBV5-1 with TRBJ2-4; 9 nucleotides match TRBD1. CDR3 size: 15 residues. In germline, CDR1 is SGHRS, CDR2 YFSETQ. Trimming took 5 bases from V and 6 from J; bases not matched to a gene: 9. DNA for the CDR3: TGCGCCAGCAGGGTCACAGGGGGCGCCGGAAACATTCAGTACTTC. Its translation: CASRVTGGAGNIQYF.

The CDR3 coding sequence is TGTGCCAGCAGCCCGAGTCAGGGGAGCACTGAAGCTTTCTTT. Its translation is CASSPSQGSTEAFF. The chain is built from TRBV7-9 and TRBJ1-1, with D perhaps TRBD1 (6 bases). The CDR3 has 14 residues. V lost 5 bases and J 4 bases, leaving 14 bases between the germline ends. The germline V gene has CDR1 SEHNR and CDR2 FQNEAQ (reference sequence).

This clone turned up a few times. The chain combines TRBV7-2 with TRBJ2-1; 7 positions match TRBD2. J lost 6 bases, V lost 1 base, and 3 bases had no gene match. This CDR3 has 14 residues. The germline gives CDR1 SGHTA, CDR2 FQGNSA. CDR3 amino acids: CASSLGGSTNEQFF. CDR3 sequence (DNA): TGTGCCAGCAGCTTAGGCGGGAGTACCAATGAGCAGTTCTTC. Full variable domain (rest looked up from reference TRBV7-2 and TRBJ2-1): GAGVSQSPSNKVTEKGKDVELRCDPISGHTALYWYRQSLGQGLEFLIYFQGNSAPDKSGLPSDRFSAERTGGSVSTLTIQRTQQEDSAVYLCASSLGGSTNEQFFGPGTRLTVL.

This clone has a handful of counts. The CDR3 loop is CSGGVHHEQYF. The CDR3 nucleotides are TGCAGCGGGGGAGTGCACCACGAGCAGTACTTC. The chain couples TRBV29-1 to TRBJ2-7; D might be TRBD2 (5 bases). Trimming stripped 7 bases from V and 5 bases from J, with 12 bases between. This CDR3 has 11 amino acids. Germline CDR1 is SQVTM and CDR2 is ANQGSEA.

The V gene is TRBV29-1, the J gene TRBJ2-1; no reliable D call. The CDR3 runs 12 residues. Germline loops: CDR1 SQVTM, CDR2 ANQGSEA. V was pared by 8 bases and J by 8 bases, with 16 bases between. CDR3 nucleotides: TGCAGCATCGTTAACCTACGCCATGAGCAGTTCTTC. It codes for CSIVNLRHEQFF.

In this sample, this clone turned up a few times. The V and J genes are TRBV7-2 and TRBJ1-2; D is uncertain. Trimming left V 2 bases short and J 8 bases short, with 9 bases between. Germline assignment: CDR1 SGHTA and CDR2 FQGNSA. CDR3 size: 12 residues. The CDR3 loop reads CASSLNSVGYTF. DNA for the CDR3: TGTGCCAGCAGCTTAAATAGTGTCGGCTACACCTTC.

Here the CDR3 DNA reads TGTGCCAGCAGACCGGGGGAGGGTATAGCCAAAAACATTCAGTACTTC. This translates into CASRPGEGIAKNIQYF. The V call is TRBV2, the J call TRBJ2-4; 7 bases map to TRBD2. CDR1 SNHLY and CDR2 FYNNEI come from the germline V gene. The CDR3 extends over 16 amino acids. Losses at the gene ends were 6 bases for V and 0 bases for J; bases not matched to a gene: 8.

The V call is TRBV7-2, the J call TRBJ1-1; D call uncertain. The germline V and J ends were trimmed by 2 bases and 0 bases, with 7 bases remaining between them. The CDR3 covers 14 residues. Germline V gives CDR1 SGHTA, CDR2 FQGNSA. Here the CDR3 DNA reads TGTGCCAGCAGCTTATCGCTGTTGAACACTGAAGCTTTCTTT. Its translation: CASSLSLLNTEAFF.

This clone was detected only a few times. The chain employs TRBV28 and TRBJ2-2; TRBD2 matches 8 bases. The CDR3 contains 17 residues. The germline gives CDR1 MDHEN, CDR2 SYDVKM. J lost 0 bases, V lost 3 bases, and 6 bases had no gene match. CDR3 sequence (DNA): TGTGCCAGCAGTTTGGAGGCAGCGGGAGCGAACACCGGGGAGCTGTTTTTT. This translates into CASSLEAAGANTGELFF.

CDR3 region: CAWSVRGQTQYF. In DNA, the CDR3 is TGTGCCTGGAGTGTACGGGGGCAGACCCAGTACTTC. The chain combines TRBV30 with TRBJ2-5, with D perhaps being TRBD1 or TRBD2 (6 bases each). Germline V gene sequence: CDR1 GTSNPN, CDR2 SVGIG (reference sequence). The CDR3 runs 12 residues. V gave up 0 bases and J gave up 6 bases, with 8 bases separating them.

V and J are TRBV5-1 and TRBJ2-5; D is uncertain. The CDR3 loop spans 13 amino acids. The germline V and J ends were trimmed by 4 bases and 5 bases, with 12 bases remaining between them. The germline CDR1 and CDR2 sequences are SGHRS and YFSETQ. CDR3 residues: CASSPRRGETQYF. CDR3 sequence (DNA): TGCGCCAGCAGCCCACGCCGTGGGGAGACCCAGTACTTC.

V is TRBV2 and J is TRBJ2-3; 8 bases are a match to TRBD2. The trim removed 7 bases at V and 0 bases at J, leaving 9 bases unmatched. The CDR3 has 16 residues. Germline V CDR1 and CDR2: SNHLY, FYNNEI. The CDR3 sequence is CASIETSGLSTDTQYF. CDR3 DNA sequence: TGTGCCAGCATCGAAACTAGCGGACTTAGCACAGATACGCAGTATTTT.

The J gene is TRBJ1-2, the V gene TRBV29-1, with no clear D. Looked up from germline, CDR1 is SQVTM and CDR2 is ANQGSEA. The CDR3 extends over 12 amino acids. Trimming cost V 4 bases and J 4 bases, with 10 bases left between them. The chain's CDR3 is CSVAVVGYGYTF. The CDR3 region has the DNA TGCAGCGTTGCCGTAGTTGGCTATGGCTACACCTTC. The variable domain in full, with the rest retrieved from reference TRBV29-1 and TRBJ1-2, is SAVISQKPSRDICQRGTSLTIQCQVDSQVTMMFWYRQQPGQSLTLIATANQGSEATYESGFVIDKFPISRPNLTFSTLTVSNMSPEDSSIYLCSVAVVGYGYTFGSGTRLTVV.

The chain combines TRBV30 with TRBJ2-7; 9 positions match TRBD1. V was clipped by 6 bases and J by 2 bases; unmatched bases: 8. This CDR3 has 14 amino acids. From germline, CDR1 is GTSNPN and CDR2 SVGIG (reference sequence). CDR3 coding DNA: TGTGCCTGCAACCGGGACAGGGCGACCTACGAGCAGTACTTC. Its protein is CACNRDRATYEQYF.

This clone has just a few counts. J is TRBJ2-5 and V is TRBV6-1; D is unclear. CDR1 and CDR2 from the germline V gene are MNHNS and SASEGT. The CDR3 has 14 amino acids. V was clipped by 4 bases and J by 4 bases, with 13 bases between them. CDR3 bases: TGTGCCAGCAGTGCTCCCTCAGGCCCAGAGACCCAGTACTTC. Its translation: CASSAPSGPETQYF.

The chain recombines TRBV29-1 with TRBJ1-2; 8 nucleotides match TRBD1. The germline V gene has CDR1 SQVTM and CDR2 ANQGSEA. Trimming took 4 bases from V and 5 from J; bases not matched to a gene: 12. This CDR3 region has 15 residues. The CDR3 DNA sequence: TGCAGCGTTGCCGACAGGGGTGGTTCGATATATGGCTACACCTTC. It translates to CSVADRGGSIYGYTF.

V usage is TRBV15 and J usage is TRBJ2-5, with D uncertain. V lost 5 bases to trimming and J lost 5 bases, with 15 bases between them. The CDR3 is 14 residues long. The germline gives CDR1 LNHNV, CDR2 YYDKDF (reference sequence). CDR3 protein: CATSPSPSYETQYF. The CDR3, as DNA: TGTGCCACCAGCCCCTCTCCCTCGTATGAGACCCAGTACTTC.

The gene calls are TRBV5-4 and TRBJ2-1, with 12 nucleotides matching TRBD2. CDR3 size: 16 residues. Germline CDR1 reads SGHNT; CDR2 reads YYREEE (reference sequence). The J segment lost 12 bases and the V segment lost 0 bases, leaving 10 bases of the junction unmatched. CDR3 amino acids: CASSLDGSSGREVQFF. In nucleotides, the CDR3 is TGTGCCAGCAGCTTGGATGGGTCTAGCGGGAGGGAAGTGCAGTTCTTC.

This chain uses TRBV11-2 with TRBJ2-5, with 8 bases matching TRBD1. CDR1 SGHAT and CDR2 FQNNGV come from the germline V gene. The CDR3 extends over 14 amino acids. The V and J ends lost 5 bases and 6 bases, in that order; junction bases with no gene match: 8. The CDR3: CASSPGQGLKTQYF. DNA for the CDR3: TGTGCCAGCAGCCCAGGACAGGGTCTAAAGACCCAGTACTTC.

To note about this clone: Relative to the germline gene, one junction end is altered; a read error may explain this. The V and J genes are TRBV30 and TRBJ1-1; no reliable D call. CDR3 length: 13 amino acids. The V gene's germline CDR1 is GTSNPN and CDR2 SVGIG (reference sequence). The CDR3 reads CALRVTLNTEAFF. The CDR3 DNA reads as TGCGCCCTGAGGGTTACTTTGAACACTGAAGCTTTCTTT.

This clone was counted a few times. Compared with germline, one end of the junction differs, possibly owing to a read error. The V call is TRBV7-7, the J call TRBJ2-3; D gene uncertain. Germline-derived CDR1 and CDR2 are SSHAT and FNYEAQ (reference sequence). The CDR3 sequence is 14 residues long. For the CDR3, the DNA is TGTGCTAGCAGCTCGGCTGGTCGGGCGGATACGCAGTATTTT. Its protein product is CASSSAGRADTQYF.

This clone turned up a few times. This rearrangement joins TRBV29-1 to TRBJ2-3; D unresolved. Deletions cut 7 bases from V and 0 bases from J, with 14 bases between. Germline lookup yields CDR1 SQVTM and CDR2 ANQGSEA. The CDR3 sequence is 14 residues long. The CDR3 spells CSETPQSSTDTQYF. The CDR3 DNA follows: TGCAGCGAGACGCCACAGTCTAGCACAGATACGCAGTATTTT.

The chain employs TRBV29-1 and TRBJ2-3; D possibly uses TRBD1 or TRBD2 (5 bases each). The germline V gene encodes CDR1 SQVTM and CDR2 ANQGSEA. This CDR3 has 13 residues. V lost 7 bases and J lost 5, with 16 bases in between. The CDR3 coding sequence is TGCAGCGCCAATTCCGGGACCAGAGATACGCAGTATTTT. This codes for CSANSGTRDTQYF.